This T cell receptor beta chain is from a study of blood T cell repertoires in COVID-19. About the study: COVID-19 samples collected from the United States, Italy and Spain covered acute and convalescent phases. T cells, B-cell-depleted T cells, or PBMCs provided the cDNA or gDNA that served as material.

As originally analysed: Amplification of reference gene primers provided the estimated nucleated cell counts. Repertoires were generated with immunoSEQ multiplex PCR, while TCRdb's copy carries only in-frame clones and drops some. That table gives V, J and clone size, and the DNA gave D and trimming. The table shows about 170,000 clones, with about 88% occurring only once. The source of this sequence is a man between 45 and 60 years old who had recovered from COVID-19. Sequencing was performed on peripheral blood.

The CDR3 protein is CASSSSGGTGNGYTF. In DNA, the CDR3 is TGTGCCAGCAGCTCTTCAGGAGGGACAGGGAATGGCTACACCTTC. J is TRBJ1-2 and V is TRBV7-9; 9 bases agree with TRBD1. Germline trimming cut 4 bases from V and 6 bases from J; bases unmatched to any gene: 9. The CDR3 contains 15 residues. Germline values: CDR1 SEHNR, CDR2 FQNEAQ (reference sequence).